Listed below are T cell receptor beta chains from one sample, sequenced in a study of shared clonotypes between healthy human individuals. Generated by immunoSEQ multiplex PCR, the TCRdb table keeps only in-frame clones and is missing some. The sample has 2 million to 2.5 million clones, 95% seen once. The sample was naive CD4+ T cells sorted from blood. These receptors were taken from a man younger than 35 in good health. CDR3s include the opening cysteine and the closing phenylalanine or tryptophan. D genes are given only for firm matches. Expanded clones are given a class, and other clones once, few, many or no size at all.

v_gene: TRBV7-8
d_gene: TRBD1
abundance: NA
j_gene: TRBJ2-7
CDR3aa: CASSPLGQGASYEQYF
CDR3nt: TGTGCCAGCAGCCCACTCGGGCAGGGGGCTTCCTACGAGCAGTACTTC

v_gene: TRBV15
d_gene: NA
abundance: once
j_gene: TRBJ2-6
CDR3aa: CATSNDRSFRGANVLTF
CDR3nt: TGTGCCACCAGCAACGACAGGAGCTTCAGAGGGGCCAACGTCCTGACTTTC

v_gene: TRBV5-1
d_gene: NA
abundance: NA
j_gene: TRBJ2-7
CDR3aa: CASSLNGASYEQYF
CDR3nt: TGCGCCAGCAGCCTGAATGGTGCCTCCTACGAGCAGTACTTC

v_gene: TRBV20-1
d_gene: NA
abundance: NA
j_gene: TRBJ1-1
CDR3aa: CSAPENTEAFF
CDR3nt: TGCAGTGCCCCAGAGAACACTGAAGCTTTCTTT

v_gene: TRBV7-2
d_gene: TRBD2
abundance: NA
j_gene: TRBJ2-7
CDR3aa: CASSLGGSGVSYEQYF
CDR3nt: TGTGCCAGCAGCTTAGGCGGGAGCGGTGTAAGTTACGAGCAGTACTTC

v_gene: TRBV5-1
d_gene: NA
abundance: NA
j_gene: TRBJ2-3
CDR3aa: CASSLGSSASTDTQYF
CDR3nt: TGCGCCAGCAGCTTGGGTTCTAGCGCTAGCACAGATACGCAGTATTTT

v_gene: TRBV5-4
d_gene: TRBD2
abundance: NA
j_gene: TRBJ2-5
CDR3aa: CASNLEGTSEETQYF
CDR3nt: TGTGCCAGCAACTTGGAAGGGACTAGTGAAGAGACCCAGTACTTC

v_gene: TRBV30
d_gene: NA
abundance: NA
j_gene: TRBJ1-5
CDR3aa: CAWGRSNQPQHF
CDR3nt: TGTGCCTGGGGGCGCAGCAATCAGCCCCAGCATTTT

v_gene: TRBV6-6
d_gene: NA
abundance: few
j_gene: TRBJ2-1
CDR3aa: CASSAPPGNRNNEQFF
CDR3nt: TGTGCCAGCAGTGCCCCGCCGGGGAATAGGAACAATGAGCAGTTCTTC

v_gene: TRBV18
d_gene: NA
abundance: once
j_gene: TRBJ1-2
CDR3aa: CASSPDPANGYTF
CDR3nt: TGTGCCAGCTCACCAGACCCAGCAAACGGCTACACCTTC

v_gene: TRBV18
d_gene: TRBD2
abundance: NA
j_gene: TRBJ2-3
CDR3aa: CASSPRGGLRDTQYF
CDR3nt: TGTGCCAGCTCACCGCGGGGGGGCCTTAGAGATACGCAGTATTTT

v_gene: TRBV9
d_gene: TRBD1
abundance: NA
j_gene: TRBJ2-7
CDR3aa: CASSGGTGRYEQYF
CDR3nt: TGTGCCAGCAGCGGAGGGACAGGGAGGTACGAGCAGTACTTC